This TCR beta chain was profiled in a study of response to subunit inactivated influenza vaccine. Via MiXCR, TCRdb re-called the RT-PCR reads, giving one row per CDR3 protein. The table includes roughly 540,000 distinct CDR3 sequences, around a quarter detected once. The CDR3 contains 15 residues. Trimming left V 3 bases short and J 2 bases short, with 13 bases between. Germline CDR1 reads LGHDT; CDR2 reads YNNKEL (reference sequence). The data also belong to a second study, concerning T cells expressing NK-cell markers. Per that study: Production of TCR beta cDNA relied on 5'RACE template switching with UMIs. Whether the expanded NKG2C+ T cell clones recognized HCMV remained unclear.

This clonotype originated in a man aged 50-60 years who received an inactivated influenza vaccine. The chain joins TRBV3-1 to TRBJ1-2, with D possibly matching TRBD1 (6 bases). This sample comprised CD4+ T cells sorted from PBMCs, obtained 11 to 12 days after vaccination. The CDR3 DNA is TGTGCCAGCAGCCACCCGACAGGACTCAACTATGGCTACACCTTC. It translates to CASSHPTGLNYGYTF.